Sequencing of this T cell receptor beta chain was carried out in a study of cytomegalovirus exposure and HLA in healthy donors. Whole-study results and caveats: Reports credit the classifier with highly specific, highly sensitive diagnosis of cytomegalovirus status.

Only in-frame clones appear in the TCRdb table, and some are missing; sequencing was by immunoSEQ multiplex PCR. The sample gives about 330,000 clones, approximately 86% of which show up once; about 1.2% is in the top ten. The CDR3 extends over 16 amino acids. In germline, CDR1 is MNHEY, CDR2 SMNVEV (reference sequence). Trimming stripped 3 bases from V and 1 base from J, with 14 bases between. Of note for this clone: What it binds is not known.

This receptor was identified in a woman aged 30 to 39 in good health and CMV-seropositive. The chain recombines TRBV27 with TRBJ2-3, with D possibly TRBD2 on 6 matching bases. Sample: PBMCs. The CDR3 here is CASSFSGEWGTDTQYF. CDR3 bases: TGTGCCAGCAGTTTTTCGGGGGAGTGGGGCACAGATACGCAGTATTTT.